This note documents a single T cell receptor beta chain sequence. What it binds is not known. CDR1 and CDR2 from the germline V gene are MDHEN and SYDVKM. Trimming stripped 2 bases from V and 2 bases from J, with 10 bases between. CDR3 length: 14 residues. Time point: patch test 3, about 24 weeks after DPC sensitization. The sample's treatment: therapeutic diphenylcyclopropenone sensitization with weekly scalp DPC. TCRdb re-derived calls from the RACE reads in MiXCR, one entry per CDR3 protein. The table lists under 130,000 distinct CDR3 sequences, nearly 35% of them singletons. The record originates from a study of human T cells and chemical hapten exposure. Study information: Patch tests put 0.01% DPC on the upper back, read at 6 days. Study-wide findings and caveats: PT1 expanded TCR counts correlated positively with patch test score. The study found that DPC sensitization did not change TCRs above 1 in 1000 frequency.

This rearrangement joins TRBV28 to TRBJ2-7; D ambiguous. The TCR originated in a man between 40 and 49 years old with alopecia areata. Some clones in this sample may be carry-over from other donors' samples. This sample comprised whole blood, obtained in connection with sensitization to the hapten diphenylcyclopropenone (DPC). The chain's CDR3 is CASSLVGPTYEQYF. CDR3 DNA sequence: TGTGCCAGCAGTTTAGTGGGTCCTACCTACGAGCAGTACTTC.